This TCR beta chain is from a study of PD-1 blockade in mismatch repair-deficient tumors. Study-level results: After pembrolizumab, tumor-resident clones rose rapidly, then generally contracted before radiologic responses.

PCR or immunohistochemistry showed mismatch repair deficiency in every enrolled patient. TCRs were sequenced from three patients responding to pembrolizumab. Clones were sequenced by immunoSEQ multiplex PCR, and TCRdb holds only the in-frame ones, with some missing. Here the sample spans approximately 79,000 clones, around 80% being singletons. On this clone itself: Antigen specificity is unknown.

The CDR3 sequence is 14 residues long. The ends were cut back, 4 bases at V and 6 bases at J, with 15 bases in the middle. CDR1 MNHEY and CDR2 SMNVEV come from the germline V gene (reference sequence). Material: peripheral blood, obtained 44 weeks after starting pembrolizumab. The rearrangement uses TRBV27 and TRBJ1-1; possibly TRBD1 for D (5 bases). The receptor was derived from an adult with mismatch repair-deficient cancer. For the CDR3, the DNA is TGTGCCAGCAGTTCCCGGGACCTCCTAGCTGAAGCTTTCTTT. Translated, it gives CASSSRDLLAEAFF.